What follows are 10 T cell receptor beta chains derived from one specimen sequenced in a study of cytomegalovirus exposure and HLA in healthy donors. The primer mix had 60 Vbeta and 13 Jbeta primers. Data came from immunoSEQ multiplex PCR; TCRdb stores just in-frame clones and leaves some out. The sample has around 140,000 clones; approximately 10% are singletons. Sequencing was performed on PBMCs. These receptors were taken from a woman aged 35 to 49 in good health and CMV-seropositive.

This clone was recorded a few times. The J gene is TRBJ1-2, the V gene TRBV2; D is perhaps TRBD1 (5 bases). The germline V and J ends were trimmed by 3 bases and 9 bases, with 14 bases remaining between them. The length of the CDR3 is 13 residues. Germline loops: CDR1 SNHLY, CDR2 FYNNEI. The CDR3 bases are TGTGCCAGCAGTGACAGGGAGGGGTTGAGCTACACCTTC. Translation gives CASSDREGLSYTF.

The table lists this clone with a few counts. This chain uses TRBV5-1 with TRBJ2-5; possible D gene TRBD2, 6 bases. CDR1 is SGHRS and CDR2 is YFSETQ in the germline V gene. V lost 6 bases and J lost 4, with 16 bases in between. The CDR3 loop spans 14 amino acids. Here the CDR3 reads CASIGGTLGETQYF. Here the CDR3 DNA reads TGCGCCAGCATTGGGGGGACCTTGGGAGAGACCCAGTACTTC.

This clone was seen a few times. The CDR3 protein is CASSLLLVSDTQYF. For the CDR3, the DNA is TGTGCCAGCAGCTTGCTTCTAGTTTCAGATACGCAGTATTTT. The chain combines TRBV5-6 with TRBJ2-3; D not resolved. V was shortened by 1 base and J by 4 bases, with 10 bases between the two germline ends. This CDR3 comprises 14 residues. Germline V gives CDR1 SGHDT, CDR2 YYEEEE.

There are a few counts of this clone. This chain uses TRBV11-2 with TRBJ2-5, with TRBD2 identical over 7 bases. V shed 1 base and J 5 bases; nucleotides not matched to a gene: 1. The length of the CDR3 is 13 residues. Germline V lookup: CDR1 SGHAT, CDR2 FQNNGV. This CDR3 is CASSLVGGETQYF. CDR3 bases: TGTGCCAGCAGCTTAGTGGGGGGGGAGACCCAGTACTTC.

In its sample, this clone was seen a few times. The chain employs TRBV5-1 and TRBJ2-5; no reliable D call. Germline CDR1 is SGHRS and CDR2 is YFSETQ. Between the trimmed V and J ends, which lost 0 bases and 5 bases, there was a span of 14 bases. This CDR3 contains 15 residues. CDR3: CASSLVRISGETQYF. The DNA of the CDR3 is TGCGCCAGCAGCTTGGTTCGAATTTCCGGGGAGACCCAGTACTTC. The full variable domain, its missing parts supplied by reference TRBV5-1 and TRBJ2-5, is KAGVTQTPRYLIKTRGQQVTLSCSPISGHRSVSWYQQTPGQGLQFLFEYFSETQRNKGNFPGRFSGRQFSNSRSEMNVSTLELGDSALYLCASSLVRISGETQYFGPGTRLLVL.

This chain links TRBV15 with TRBJ1-5; 10 bases map to TRBD1. CDR3 length equals 14 residues. V lost 5 bases and J lost 5; bases outside the gene matches: 3. The V gene's germline CDR1 is LNHNV and CDR2 YYDKDF (reference sequence). CDR3 nucleotide sequence: TGTGCCACCAGCCGGACAGGGGGAGATCAGCCCCAGCATTTT. Protein sequence: CATSRTGGDQPQHF.

The chain uses TRBV11-2 and TRBJ1-1, with no clear D. Trimming took 5 bases from V and 1 from J, leaving 14 bases between them. Germline V gene data show CDR1 as SGHAT and CDR2 as FQNNGV. The CDR3 is 15 residues long. The CDR3: CASSREEGANTEAFF. The CDR3 DNA reads as TGTGCCAGCAGCAGGGAAGAGGGAGCGAACACTGAAGCTTTCTTT. The full variable domain, completed using reference TRBV11-2 and TRBJ1-1, is EAGVAQSPRYKIIEKRQSVAFWCNPISGHATLYWYQQILGQGPKLLIQFQNNGVVDDSQLPKDRFSAERLKGVDSTLKIQPAKLEDSAVYLCASSREEGANTEAFFGQGTRLTVV.

CDR3 loop: CASSLNRGASETQYF. The CDR3 DNA is TGTGCCAGCAGCTTGAATCGGGGGGCCAGTGAGACCCAGTACTTC. The V and J genes are TRBV5-4 and TRBJ2-5; the D gene is possibly TRBD2 (7 bases). CDR1 is SGHNT and CDR2 is YYREEE in the germline V gene (reference sequence). V was shortened by 1 base and J by 5 bases, with 15 bases between the two germline ends. The CDR3 has 15 amino acids.

This clone turned up a few times. The rearrangement links TRBV29-1 to TRBJ2-7; D gene uncertain. Germline V gene sequence: CDR1 SQVTM, CDR2 ANQGSEA. Trimming removed 4 bases from V and 5 bases from J, with 9 bases in between. CDR3 length equals 11 residues. DNA for the CDR3: TGCAGCGTTGTCCGGCAGGACGAGCAGTACTTC. Its translation: CSVVRQDEQYF.

This clone was seen only a few times. V is TRBV5-1 and J is TRBJ1-2; D is unclear. The germline CDR1 and CDR2 sequences are SGHRS and YFSETQ. The length of the CDR3 is 14 residues. V was shortened by 2 bases and J by 0 bases, with 8 bases between the two germline ends. The CDR3 region has the DNA TGCGCCAGCAGCTTTGGCCCAGCTAACTATGGCTACACCTTC. This gives the protein CASSFGPANYGYTF.